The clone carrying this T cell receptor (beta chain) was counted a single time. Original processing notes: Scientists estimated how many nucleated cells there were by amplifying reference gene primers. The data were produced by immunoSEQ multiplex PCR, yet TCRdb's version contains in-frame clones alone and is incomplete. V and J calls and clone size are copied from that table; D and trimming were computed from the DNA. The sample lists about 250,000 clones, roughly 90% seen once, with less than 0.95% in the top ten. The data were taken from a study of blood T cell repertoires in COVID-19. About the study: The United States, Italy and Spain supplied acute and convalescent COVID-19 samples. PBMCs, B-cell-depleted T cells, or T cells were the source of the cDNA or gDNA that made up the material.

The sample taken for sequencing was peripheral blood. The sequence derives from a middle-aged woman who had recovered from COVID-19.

This CDR3 reads CASSVTGGRSNQPQHF. The CDR3 bases are TGTGCCAGCAGTGTAACCGGGGGTCGGAGCAATCAGCCCCAGCATTTT. The genes are TRBV6-1 and TRBJ1-5, with D perhaps matching TRBD1 (5 bases). V lost 4 bases to trimming and J lost 1 base, with 14 bases between them. CDR1 MNHNS and CDR2 SASEGT come from the germline V gene. The CDR3 has 16 amino acids.